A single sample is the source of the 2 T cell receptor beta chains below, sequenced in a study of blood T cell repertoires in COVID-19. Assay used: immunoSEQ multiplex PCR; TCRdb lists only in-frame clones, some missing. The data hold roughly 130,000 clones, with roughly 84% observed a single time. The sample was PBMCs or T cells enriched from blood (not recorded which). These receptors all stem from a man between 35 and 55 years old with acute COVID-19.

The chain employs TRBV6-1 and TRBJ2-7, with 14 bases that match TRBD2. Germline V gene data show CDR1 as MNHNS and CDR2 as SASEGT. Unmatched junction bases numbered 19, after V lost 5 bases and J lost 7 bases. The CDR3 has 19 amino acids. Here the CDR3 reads CASSKGTSGRGYGGGEQYF. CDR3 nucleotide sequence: TGTGCCAGCAGTAAAGGGACTAGCGGGAGAGGGTACGGCGGGGGGGAGCAGTACTTC.

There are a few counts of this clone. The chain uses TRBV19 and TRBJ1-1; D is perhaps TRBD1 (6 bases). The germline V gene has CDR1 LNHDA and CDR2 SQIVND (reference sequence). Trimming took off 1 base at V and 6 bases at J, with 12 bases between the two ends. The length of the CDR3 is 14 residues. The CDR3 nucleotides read TGTGCCAGTAGTATAGGACAGGAGAGGGCTGAAGCTTTCTTT. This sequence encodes CASSIGQERAEAFF.